The 17 T cell receptor beta chains presented below share a single source sample, sequenced in a study of technical replicates of blood from four donors. Data came from immunoSEQ multiplex PCR; TCRdb stores just in-frame clones and leaves some out. The sample consists of more than 90,000 clones, almost 96% of them appearing once. The sample consisted of T cells isolated from PBMCs. The receptors shown here come from a human donor in good health.

This sequence joins TRBV2 and TRBJ2-7; the match to TRBD2 covers 11 bases. Trimming at V came to 6 bases and at J to 4 bases, leaving 8 bases not matched to a gene. Per the germline V gene, CDR1 is SNHLY and CDR2 is FYNNEI. The CDR3 has 15 residues. CDR3 nucleotides: TGTGCCAGCAGGAAAGGGACTAGCGGCCGATACGAGCAGTACTTC. Its translation: CASRKGTSGRYEQYF.

The gene calls are TRBV2 and TRBJ2-1; 9 nucleotides align to TRBD2. CDR1 SNHLY and CDR2 FYNNEI come from the germline V gene. V lost 3 bases, J lost 8 bases, and 8 bases stayed unmatched. The CDR3 runs to 15 residues. CDR3 nucleotides: TGTGCCAGCAGTGATCGGCTAGCGGGAATCGATGAGCAGTTCTTC. This sequence encodes CASSDRLAGIDEQFF.

The V gene is TRBV7-6, the J gene TRBJ1-6; D gene ambiguous. The germline V gene has CDR1 SGHVS and CDR2 FNYEAQ. The CDR3 is 16 amino acids. Trimming took off 1 base at V and 9 bases at J, with 16 bases between the two ends. CDR3 loop: CASSLESAGTSSPLHF. The CDR3 region has the DNA TGTGCCAGCAGCTTAGAATCAGCAGGAACCTCTTCACCCCTCCACTTT.

The chain recombines TRBV5-6 with TRBJ2-7, with a weak D call TRBD2 (6 bases). The V end lost 0 bases, the J end lost 2 bases, and 12 bases lay between the germline ends. Germline V gives CDR1 SGHDT, CDR2 YYEEEE. The CDR3 loop spans 15 amino acids. The CDR3 DNA sequence: TGTGCCAGCAGCTTGGATGCAGGGAGGACCTACGAGCAGTACTTC. It encodes CASSLDAGRTYEQYF.

The chain couples TRBV7-9 to TRBJ2-7, with 7 positions matching TRBD1. Per the germline V gene, CDR1 is SEHNR and CDR2 is FQNEAQ (reference sequence). The CDR3 sequence is 15 residues long. V gave up 2 bases and J gave up 2 bases; unmatched junction bases: 6. CDR3 in DNA: TGTGCCAGCAGCTTAACACCGGGACAGACCTACGAGCAGTACTTC. Its translation is CASSLTPGQTYEQYF.

The CDR3 DNA reads TGTGCCAGCAGCATGGGACAGGGGATCACTGAAGCTTTCTTT. Translated: CASSMGQGITEAFF. The chain uses TRBV5-4 and TRBJ1-1; 10 bases map to TRBD1. Germline V lookup: CDR1 SGHNT, CDR2 YYREEE (reference sequence). Germline trimming cut 4 bases from V and 4 bases from J; bases unmatched to any gene: 4. This CDR3 contains 14 residues.

The chain is built from TRBV2 and TRBJ2-7; TRBD1 matches 8 bases. V gave up 8 bases and J gave up 3 bases; unmatched junction bases: 6. CDR3 length equals 13 residues. CDR1 and CDR2 from the germline V gene are SNHLY and FYNNEI. The CDR3 DNA sequence: TGTGCCAGCGGGATCGGACAGGGCTACGAGCAGTACTTC. It encodes CASGIGQGYEQYF.

The CDR3 sequence: CASSITPQAYEQYF. The CDR3 nucleotides read TGTGCCAGTAGTATTACACCGCAGGCCTACGAGCAGTACTTC. V gene TRBV19 combines with J gene TRBJ2-7; no definite D call. Trimming took off 3 bases at V and 2 bases at J, with 11 bases between the two ends. This CDR3 has 14 residues. CDR1 and CDR2 from the germline V gene are LNHDA and SQIVND (reference sequence).

CDR3: CASSLDRDTRTDTQYF. The CDR3 nucleotides are TGTGCCAGCAGCTTAGATCGGGACACACGCACAGATACGCAGTATTTT. The chain carries TRBV7-9 and TRBJ2-3; possible D gene TRBD1, 6 bases. Trimming took off 1 base at V and 1 base at J, with 12 bases between the two ends. The germline V gene encodes CDR1 SEHNR and CDR2 FQNEAQ (reference sequence). The CDR3 spans 16 residues.

J is TRBJ2-7 and V is TRBV5-5, with a tentative D call TRBD2 (5 bases). Germline V gene sequence: CDR1 SGHKS, CDR2 YYEKEE (reference sequence). The CDR3 runs 14 residues. V was trimmed by 5 bases and J by 0 bases, leaving 12 bases between them. CDR3 DNA: TGTGCCAGCAGATTAGCGCAAAGCTCCTACGAGCAGTACTTC. Translation gives CASRLAQSSYEQYF.

The chain has TRBV30 and TRBJ2-5; TRBD2 aligns across 9 bases. Germline V gene sequence: CDR1 GTSNPN, CDR2 SVGIG (reference sequence). V shed 3 bases, J shed 3 bases, and the junction held 5 bases outside the gene matches. The CDR3 consists of 14 residues. The CDR3 sequence: CAWSPLAGEETQYF. The CDR3 DNA reads as TGTGCCTGGAGCCCATTAGCGGGGGAAGAGACCCAGTACTTC.

CDR3 region: CASRASASGTANEQFF. In DNA, the CDR3 is TGTGCCAGCAGAGCCAGTGCTAGCGGGACGGCGAATGAGCAGTTCTTC. The chain carries TRBV28 and TRBJ2-1; TRBD2 matches 9 bases. The CDR3 runs to 16 residues. Looked up from germline, CDR1 is MDHEN and CDR2 is SYDVKM. The trim removed 6 bases at V and 7 bases at J, leaving 13 bases unmatched.

This chain uses TRBV11-2 with TRBJ2-5, with 12 bases lining up with TRBD2. Germline V gene sequence: CDR1 SGHAT, CDR2 FQNNGV. This CDR3 comprises 14 residues. Trimming removed 5 bases from V and 4 bases from J; junction bases left unmatched: 2. DNA of the CDR3: TGTGCCAGCAGCACGGGACTAGCGGGAGAGACCCAGTACTTC. This codes for CASSTGLAGETQYF.

The genes are TRBV10-2 and TRBJ2-1; the D gene is possibly TRBD2 (6 bases). Trimming shortened V by 0 bases and J by 7 bases, and 13 bases separated the two germline ends. This CDR3 has 15 residues. CDR1 is WSHSY, CDR2 SAAADI, per germline. CDR3 DNA: TGCGCCAGCAGTGAGTCGTTGTCCCGGGGGAATGAGCAGTTCTTC. Amino acids: CASSESLSRGNEQFF.

This chain connects TRBV28 to TRBJ2-7; 8 nucleotides agree with TRBD1. This CDR3 region has 15 residues. V dropped 6 bases and J dropped 3; count of bases not matched to a gene: 10. Germline assignment: CDR1 MDHEN and CDR2 SYDVKM. The CDR3 DNA reads as TGTGCCAGCAGCCGAATGGGGACAGGAAACTACGAGCAGTACTTC. Its protein product is CASSRMGTGNYEQYF.

CDR3 DNA: TGTGCCAGCTCACCAAATGTGGGAGACACCGGGGAGCTGTTTTTT. Its translation is CASSPNVGDTGELFF. The chain employs TRBV18 and TRBJ2-2, with a weak D call TRBD2 (5 bases). The CDR3 loop spans 15 amino acids. Germline CDR1 and CDR2: KGHSH and LQKENI. V was shortened by 2 bases and J by 3 bases, with 10 bases between the two germline ends.

The chain carries TRBV21-1 and TRBJ2-4; the D call TRBD2 from the table was never checked on the DNA. TRBV21-1 is described as a pseudogene. CDR3 size: 16 residues. CDR3 protein: CASRPFRAGGENIQYF. CDR3 DNA: TGTGCCAGCAGGCCGTTTCGGGCGGGAGGGGAAAACATTCAGTACTTC.